The 16 T cell receptor beta chains presented below share a single source sample, sequenced in a study of regulatory T cells in long-lasting Graves disease. Library construction for TCR beta used iRepertoire HTBI primers and Arm-PCR of CDR3 regions. MiXCR, applied by TCRdb to the multiplex PCR reads, yields one record per CDR3 protein. This sample has around 400,000 distinct CDR3 sequences, with roughly a sixth found just once. Time point denoted: newly diagnosed GD, antithyroid drugs for less than 3 months. PBMC RNA served as the TCR library source. The sequencing used peripheral blood mononuclear cells (PBMCs), collected at new diagnosis, from a patient treated with antithyroid drugs. The receptors were sampled from a female donor with Graves disease.

In its sample, this clonotype was seen many times. The chain joins TRBV9 to TRBJ1-2; 7 nucleotides agree with TRBD1. The CDR3 is 16 residues long. The junction had 13 bases not matched to a gene; V was cut back by 4 bases and J by 4 bases. Germline lookup yields CDR1 SGDLS and CDR2 YYNGEE. CDR3 sequence: CASSPIRNRGRYGYTF. The CDR3 DNA is TGTGCCAGCAGCCCGATCAGAAACAGGGGACGCTATGGCTACACCTTC.

Ten or more counts support this clonotype. The chain recombines TRBV15 with TRBJ1-5; weak D call: TRBD1 (5 bases). This CDR3 is 15 amino acids long. Germline lookup yields CDR1 LNHNV and CDR2 YYDKDF (reference sequence). Trimming stripped 0 bases from V and 1 base from J, with 7 bases between. Here the CDR3 DNA reads TGTGCCACCAGCAGAGATCGGGACAGCAATCAGCCCCAGCATTTT. The encoded protein is CATSRDRDSNQPQHF. The variable domain in full, with the rest retrieved from reference TRBV15 and TRBJ1-5, is DAMVIQNPRYQVTQFGKPVTLSCSQTLNHNVMYWYQQKSSQAPKLLFHYYDKDFNNEADTPDNFQSRRPNTSFCFLDIRSPGLGDTAMYLCATSRDRDSNQPQHFGDGTRLSIL.

This clonotype has a count of ten or more. V usage is TRBV7-6 and J usage is TRBJ1-6; 7 bases line up with TRBD1. The ends lost 5 bases at V and 7 bases at J; junction bases unmatched: 11. Germline CDR1 and CDR2: SGHVS and FNYEAQ. CDR3 length: 16 residues. The CDR3 nucleotides are TGTGCCAGCAGCGAACAGACAGGGAGGGAGAATTCACCCCTCCACTTT. Translated, it gives CASSEQTGRENSPLHF.

The table lists this clonotype with many counts. The chain combines TRBV12-3 or TRBV12-4 with TRBJ2-7, with 7 bases identical to TRBD1. V gave up 3 bases and J gave up 2 bases; unmatched junction bases: 10. This CDR3 contains 16 residues. The CDR3 bases are TGTGCCAGCAGTTTGACAGGGACACCTTATCCCTACGAGCAGTACTTC. It codes for CASSLTGTPYPYEQYF.

This clonotype was seen many times. V usage is TRBV7-3 and J usage is TRBJ1-2; D is ambiguous. V lost 1 base to trimming and J lost 6 bases, with 9 bases between them. Germline CDR1 reads SGHTA; CDR2 reads FQGTGA. The CDR3 runs 13 residues. CDR3 coding DNA: TGTGCCAGCAGCTTAAATGGGAACGATGGCTACACCTTC. Amino acids: CASSLNGNDGYTF.

There are many counts of this clonotype. The chain employs TRBV6-9 and TRBJ2-3; TRBD2 matches 15 bases. CDR1 MNHGY and CDR2 SVAAGI come from the germline V gene. V lost 3 bases, J lost 6 bases, and 19 bases stayed unmatched. The CDR3 length is 21 residues. CDR3 sequence (DNA): TGTGCCAGCAGTTACTCGAAGGTGGGACTAGCGGGGGGCGCGGTGAGGGATACGCAGTATTTT. Residues: CASSYSKVGLAGGAVRDTQYF.

This chain uses TRBV19 with TRBJ1-5, with TRBD1 matching 7 bases. Germline V lookup: CDR1 LNHDA, CDR2 SQIVND (reference sequence). The CDR3 sequence is 16 residues long. J lost 0 bases, V lost 7 bases, and 9 bases had no gene match. The CDR3 DNA is TGTGCCAGTACCTCCTCGGACAGGTATAGCAATCAGCCCCAGCATTTT. Protein product: CASTSSDRYSNQPQHF. Full variable domain (rest looked up from reference TRBV19 and TRBJ1-5): DGGITQSPKYLFRKEGQNVTLSCEQNLNHDAMYWYRQDPGQGLRLIYYSQIVNDFQKGDIAEGYSVSREKKESFPLTVTSAQKNPTAFYLCASTSSDRYSNQPQHFGDGTRLSIL.

At least ten counts were recorded for this clonotype. The chain uses TRBV5-1 and TRBJ2-2, with TRBD2 matching over 8 bases. J lost 6 bases, V lost 6 bases, and 10 bases had no gene match. Germline-derived CDR1 and CDR2 are SGHRS and YFSETQ. This CDR3 contains 15 residues. The CDR3 nucleotides are TGCGCCAGCACCGAGAGTACAGCGGGAGCCGGGGAGCTGTTTTTT. Its protein is CASTESTAGAGELFF.

The DNA for the CDR3 is TGTGCTAGTGGTTTTGGTGGGGTAAGCACAGATACGCAGTATTTT. Its translation: CASGFGGVSTDTQYF. The chain couples TRBV12-5 to TRBJ2-3; D is unclear. The V gene lost 3 bases and the J gene lost 0 bases, with 10 bases spanning the gap. This CDR3 is 15 amino acids long. Germline values: CDR1 LGHNT, CDR2 FRNRAP.

This clonotype was observed at least ten times. This chain joins TRBV15 and TRBJ1-4; unclear D gene. The V end was cut by 3 bases, the J end by 6 bases, with 17 bases between. The CDR3 runs to 16 residues. Germline V gives CDR1 LNHNV, CDR2 YYDKDF (reference sequence). This CDR3 reads CATSSVIMDGDEKLFF. The CDR3 DNA sequence: TGTGCCACCAGCAGCGTGATTATGGATGGAGATGAAAAACTGTTTTTT.

CDR3 in DNA: TGCGCCAGCAGCCAAGTCCTGGCGGGGGCCGGGGACCGGTACTTC. Amino acids: CASSQVLAGAGDRYF. This sequence joins TRBV4-1 and TRBJ2-5, with D possibly TRBD2 on 7 matching bases. This CDR3 has 15 residues. Germline CDR1 MGHRA, CDR2 YSYEKL. Trimming removed 1 base at V and 13 bases at J, with 22 bases between.

This clonotype was observed many times. J is TRBJ2-2 and V is TRBV6-2 or TRBV6-3, with no clear D. This CDR3 has 14 amino acids. V lost 2 bases to trimming and J lost 5 bases, with 9 bases between them. The germline V gene has CDR1 MNHEY and CDR2 SVGEGT. CDR3 DNA sequence: TGTGCCAGCAGTTACCCGGTACGGACCGGGGAGCTGTTTTTT. It encodes CASSYPVRTGELFF.

This clonotype was found many times. The J gene is TRBJ1-5, the V gene TRBV12-3 or TRBV12-4; D is possibly TRBD1 (5 bases). The CDR3 sequence is 15 residues long. Trimming removed 5 bases from V and 2 bases from J, with 13 bases in between. For the CDR3, the DNA is TGTGCCAGCAGTCGGACACCGCCGGGCAATCAGCCCCAGCATTTT. This codes for CASSRTPPGNQPQHF.

In its sample, this clonotype was seen many times. This chain joins TRBV5-5 and TRBJ1-3; possible D gene TRBD1, 5 bases. The CDR3 runs 15 residues. Trimming shortened V by 1 base and J by 2 bases, and 10 bases separated the two germline ends. Germline values: CDR1 SGHKS, CDR2 YYEKEE (reference sequence). CDR3 sequence: CASSLRQTPGNTIYF. The CDR3 nucleotides read TGTGCCAGCAGCTTGAGACAGACCCCTGGAAACACCATATATTTT.

This clonotype appeared a few times. This chain connects TRBV14 to TRBJ1-2; the match to TRBD1 covers 7 bases. V lost 4 bases to trimming and J lost 8 bases; unmatched junction nucleotides: 13. The germline gives CDR1 SGHDN, CDR2 FVKESK. This CDR3 region has 15 residues. The CDR3 DNA reads TGTGCCAGCAGCCCAGACAGGGCCCTATATCTGGGCTACACCTTC. As protein: CASSPDRALYLGYTF.

This CDR3 is CASSLFDVEVPGGYGPLETQYF. In DNA form, the CDR3 reads TGTGCCAGCAGCTTGTTTGACGTCGAGGTACCTGGGGGATACGGACCTCTAGAGACCCAGTACTTC. The genes are TRBV5-5 and TRBJ2-5, with D possibly called TRBD1 or TRBD2 (5 bases each). This CDR3 has 22 residues. V lost 1 base and J 4 bases, leaving 35 bases between the germline ends. Germline CDR1 SGHKS, CDR2 YYEKEE (reference sequence).